This T cell receptor (beta chain) was recovered during a study of blood T cell repertoires in COVID-19. Per the authors' pipeline: Amplification from reference gene primers served as the basis for estimated nucleated cell counts. Clones were read by immunoSEQ multiplex PCR, and TCRdb kept only the in-frame ones, dropping some. V and J calls and clone size are given by that table; D and trimming were obtained from the DNA. The table includes 150,000 to 190,000 clones, around 74% detected once. The CDR3 covers 13 residues. Germline assignment: CDR1 MNHEY and CDR2 SVGEGT. With 0 bases removed from V and 6 bases from J, the gap between germline ends came to 6 bases.

This sequence was found in an elderly woman with acute or convalescent COVID-19. The chain couples TRBV6-2 or TRBV6-3 to TRBJ2-1, with D unclear. Sample: peripheral blood. In DNA, the CDR3 is TGTGCCAGCAGTTACTCGAGTCTCAATGAGCAGTTCTTC. This encodes CASSYSSLNEQFF.